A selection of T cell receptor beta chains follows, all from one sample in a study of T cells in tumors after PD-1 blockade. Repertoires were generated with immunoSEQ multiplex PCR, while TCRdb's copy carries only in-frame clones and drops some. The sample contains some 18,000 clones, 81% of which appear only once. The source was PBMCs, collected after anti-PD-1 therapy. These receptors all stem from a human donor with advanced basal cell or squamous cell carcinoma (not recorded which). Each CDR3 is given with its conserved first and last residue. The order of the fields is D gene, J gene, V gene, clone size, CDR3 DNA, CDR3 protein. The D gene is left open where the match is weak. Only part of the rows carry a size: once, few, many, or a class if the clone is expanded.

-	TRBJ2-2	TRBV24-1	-	TGTGCCACCAGTGATCCCACGATCCCCGGGGAGCTGTTTTTT	CATSDPTIPGELFF
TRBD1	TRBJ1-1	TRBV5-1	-	TGCGCCAGCAGCTTAGGGGACAGGGGAAACACTGAAGCTTTCTTT	CASSLGDRGNTEAFF
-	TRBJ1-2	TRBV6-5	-	TGTGCCAGCAGACCTCACAGGGATGTCTATGGCTACACCTTC	CASRPHRDVYGYTF
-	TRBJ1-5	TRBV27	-	TGTGCCAGCAGTTTTCCGCCCCAGCATTTT	CASSFPPQHF
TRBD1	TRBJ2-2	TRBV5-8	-	TGTGCCAGCAGCTTGAGGGCAGGGGGCGCGAGGAGCACCGGGGAGCTGTTTTTT	CASSLRAGGARSTGELFF
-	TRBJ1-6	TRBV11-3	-	TGTGCCAGCAGCCAGACCTCTAGGTCACCCCTCCACTTT	CASSQTSRSPLHF
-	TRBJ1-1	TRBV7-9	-	TGTGCCAGCAGCTCAGGGACCACAGGGAAGGCTGAAGCTTTCTTT	CASSSGTTGKAEAFF
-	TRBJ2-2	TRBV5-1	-	TGCGCCAGCAGCTTGTGGCACAGTACGAACACCGGGGAGCTGTTTTTT	CASSLWHSTNTGELFF
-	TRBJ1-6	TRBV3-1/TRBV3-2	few	TGTGCCAGCAGCCAAGGTCCTGATAGCGTTTCACCCCTCCACTTT	CASSQGPDSVSPLHF
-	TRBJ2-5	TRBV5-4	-	TGTGCCAGCAGCCTCGGGGGAGAGGGGTGGTTACAGACCCAGTACTTC	CASSLGGEGWLQTQYF